These T cell receptor beta chains were read from a single sample in a study of Ad26.COV2.S vaccination and SARS-CoV-2 variants. Generated by immunoSEQ multiplex PCR, the TCRdb table keeps only in-frame clones and is missing some. The sample consists of around 320,000 clones, around four fifths of them appearing once. This material consisted of peripheral blood, taken in a trial of Ad26.COV2.S vaccine versus placebo. The receptors come from a person between 18 and 60 years old who received the Ad26.COV2.S COVID-19 vaccine or a placebo. CDR3s include the opening cysteine and the closing phenylalanine or tryptophan. Fields, in order: CDR3 length, D gene, V gene, clone size, J gene, CDR3 DNA, CDR3 protein. D genes are given only for firm matches. Expanded clones are given a class, and other clones once, few, many or no size at all.

len: 14; d_gene: TRBD1; v_gene: TRBV2; abundance: NA; j_gene: TRBJ1-1; CDR3nt: TGTGCCAGCGTAGACGGGACAGGGAACACTGAAGCTTTCTTT; CDR3aa: CASVDGTGNTEAFF
len: 13; d_gene: NA; v_gene: TRBV7-2; abundance: NA; j_gene: TRBJ2-3; CDR3nt: TGTGCCAGCAGTCCAACGTCCACAGATACGCAGTATTTT; CDR3aa: CASSPTSTDTQYF
len: 15; d_gene: NA; v_gene: TRBV9; abundance: NA; j_gene: TRBJ2-1; CDR3nt: TGTGCCAGCAGCGTAGACGGGGACGCCTACAATGAGCAGTTCTTC; CDR3aa: CASSVDGDAYNEQFF
len: 12; d_gene: TRBD1; v_gene: TRBV5-4; abundance: NA; j_gene: TRBJ2-7; CDR3nt: TGTGCCAGCAGCCTTGACAGGGGCGAGCAGTACTTC; CDR3aa: CASSLDRGEQYF
len: 15; d_gene: NA; v_gene: TRBV19; abundance: NA; j_gene: TRBJ2-1; CDR3nt: TGTGCCAGTAGGGAATCGGGCTCTCAACTCACTGAGCAGTTCTTC; CDR3aa: CASRESGSQLTEQFF
len: 16; d_gene: NA; v_gene: TRBV15; abundance: NA; j_gene: TRBJ2-1; CDR3nt: TGTGCCACCAGCAGAGATCAAGGACAGAACTACAATGAGCAGTTCTTC; CDR3aa: CATSRDQGQNYNEQFF
len: 14; d_gene: NA; v_gene: TRBV27; abundance: once; j_gene: TRBJ1-5; CDR3nt: TGTGCCAGCAGTGCCCTCTCCCGGGGTCAGCCCCAGCATTTT; CDR3aa: CASSALSRGQPQHF
len: 19; d_gene: TRBD1; v_gene: TRBV7-9; abundance: NA; j_gene: TRBJ2-2; CDR3nt: TGTGCCAGCAGCCGGGACAGGGACTACCTACAATTAGGAGCCGGGGAGCTGTTTTTT; CDR3aa: CASSRDRDYLQLGAGELFF
len: 15; d_gene: TRBD1; v_gene: TRBV6-6; abundance: NA; j_gene: TRBJ1-2; CDR3nt: TGTGCCAGCAGTTATCGACCGGGACAGGGGAATGGCTACACCTTC; CDR3aa: CASSYRPGQGNGYTF
len: 12; d_gene: NA; v_gene: TRBV18; abundance: once; j_gene: TRBJ1-1; CDR3nt: TGTGCCAGCTCCCCCCCAAACACTGAAGCTTTCTTT; CDR3aa: CASSPPNTEAFF
len: 14; d_gene: TRBD1; v_gene: TRBV27; abundance: NA; j_gene: TRBJ1-2; CDR3nt: TGTGCCAGCGCTGGGACAGGGACGCACTATGGCTACACCTTC; CDR3aa: CASAGTGTHYGYTF
len: 13; d_gene: NA; v_gene: TRBV30; abundance: NA; j_gene: TRBJ2-4; CDR3nt: TGTGCCTGGGAGAGGGGGGCCAAAAACATTCAGTACTTC; CDR3aa: CAWERGAKNIQYF
len: 15; d_gene: NA; v_gene: TRBV14; abundance: NA; j_gene: TRBJ1-1; CDR3nt: TGTGCCAGCAGGGATTACAGGGTAATGAACACTGAAGCTTTCTTT; CDR3aa: CASRDYRVMNTEAFF
len: 13; d_gene: NA; v_gene: TRBV29-1; abundance: NA; j_gene: TRBJ2-7; CDR3nt: TGCAGCGTCTCTACTGGCGGCTCCTACGAGCAGTACTTC; CDR3aa: CSVSTGGSYEQYF
len: 15; d_gene: NA; v_gene: TRBV6-2/TRBV6-3; abundance: NA; j_gene: TRBJ2-5; CDR3nt: TGTGCCAGCAGTTACCTTCGAGGGAGCCAAGAGACCCAGTACTTC; CDR3aa: CASSYLRGSQETQYF
len: 16; d_gene: NA; v_gene: TRBV7-2; abundance: NA; j_gene: TRBJ2-3; CDR3nt: TGTGCCAGCAGCTTAGAGTTCAAGTCCCAAACAGATACGCAGTATTTT; CDR3aa: CASSLEFKSQTDTQYF
len: 14; d_gene: NA; v_gene: TRBV9; abundance: NA; j_gene: TRBJ2-3; CDR3nt: TGTGCCAGCAGCCCAGGTCTTTTGGGAGATACGCAGTATTTT; CDR3aa: CASSPGLLGDTQYF
len: 14; d_gene: NA; v_gene: TRBV5-6; abundance: NA; j_gene: TRBJ1-2; CDR3nt: TGTGCCAGCAGCCAAATCCGACAGCTCTATGGCTACACCTTC; CDR3aa: CASSQIRQLYGYTF
len: 13; d_gene: NA; v_gene: TRBV5-4; abundance: once; j_gene: TRBJ2-7; CDR3nt: TGTGCCAGCAGTCAGACACAGGGTAACGAGCAGTACTTC; CDR3aa: CASSQTQGNEQYF
len: 13; d_gene: NA; v_gene: TRBV9; abundance: NA; j_gene: TRBJ1-1; CDR3nt: TGTGCCAGCAGCTCCGATTTGAACACTGAAGCTTTCTTT; CDR3aa: CASSSDLNTEAFF
len: 12; d_gene: NA; v_gene: TRBV30; abundance: once; j_gene: TRBJ2-3; CDR3nt: TGTGCCTGGAGTCGCGGCACAGATACGCAGTATTTT; CDR3aa: CAWSRGTDTQYF
len: 15; d_gene: NA; v_gene: TRBV11-3; abundance: NA; j_gene: TRBJ1-4; CDR3nt: TGTGCCAGCAGCCATACAGGGACCACTAATGAAAAACTGTTTTTT; CDR3aa: CASSHTGTTNEKLFF
len: 15; d_gene: NA; v_gene: TRBV4-1; abundance: many; j_gene: TRBJ2-5; CDR3nt: TGCGCCAGCAGCCAAGTTCCAGGGGCAATTGAGACCCAGTACTTC; CDR3aa: CASSQVPGAIETQYF
len: 13; d_gene: TRBD1; v_gene: TRBV19; abundance: NA; j_gene: TRBJ1-2; CDR3nt: TGTGCCAGTACTCCGGGACAGGGCTTTGGCTACACCTTC; CDR3aa: CASTPGQGFGYTF
len: 13; d_gene: NA; v_gene: TRBV10-2; abundance: NA; j_gene: TRBJ1-1; CDR3nt: TGCGCCAGCAGTGTACAGGGTAACACTGAAGCTTTCTTT; CDR3aa: CASSVQGNTEAFF